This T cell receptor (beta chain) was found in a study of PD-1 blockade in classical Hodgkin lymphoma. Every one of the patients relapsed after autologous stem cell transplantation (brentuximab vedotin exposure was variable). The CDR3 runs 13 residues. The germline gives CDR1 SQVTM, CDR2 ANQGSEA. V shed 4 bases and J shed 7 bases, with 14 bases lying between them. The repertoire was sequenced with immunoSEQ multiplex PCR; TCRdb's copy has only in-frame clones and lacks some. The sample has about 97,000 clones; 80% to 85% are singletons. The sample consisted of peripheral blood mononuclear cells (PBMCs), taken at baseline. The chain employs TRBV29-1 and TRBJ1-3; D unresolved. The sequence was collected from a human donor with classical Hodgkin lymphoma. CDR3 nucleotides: TGCAGCGTTGGGGAGTCGGTTGCGAACACCATATATTTT. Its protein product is CSVGESVANTIYF.